This TCR beta chain was sequenced for a study of blood T cell repertoires in COVID-19 (dated by TCRdb to about 2020). In the study overall: Samples from collaborators originated in the United States, Italy and Spain and spanned both the acute and convalescent phases of COVID-19. The material from the prospective study consisted of cDNA or gDNA derived from T cells, B-cell-depleted T cells, or PBMCs. The dataset comprised deeply sampled blood TCRbeta repertoires from subjects exposed to, actively infected with, or recovered from COVID-19. The repertoires were released in a freely available public database intended as a resource for research on the immune response to SARS-CoV-2. Samples were obtained from the ongoing ImmuneRACE study (first 160 participants) and from about 1,300 subjects provided by 6 global collaborators. A de-identified subject ID, COVID-19 status, age in years and sex were almost always included in the sample metadata. Where available, HLA class I and class II types were taken from metadata supplied by the sample provider and were not determined by assay-based typing.

The immunoSEQ Assay, a bias-controlled multiplex PCR, was used to amplify TCRbeta CDR3 regions from genomic DNA. In the original analysis: Nucleated cell counts per sample were estimated from amplification of reference gene primers within the assay. To quantify the absolute abundance of each unique TCRbeta CDR3 rearrangement, sequence reads were collapsed and filtered. For each sample, productive Simpson clonality was calculated as the square root of Simpson's diversity index across productive rearrangements. TCRdb provides this immuneACCESS table in a form limited to in-frame rearrangements. Some clones are lacking; in checked studies, under half of them reflect an unresolved V gene, and why the rest are absent is not known. The DNA gave D and trimming, while V, J and clone size come from that table. The sample table records 250,000 or so clones; around 93% of these occur just once. Jointly, the top ten make up about 3% of the sample.

Points on this clone: The antigen it binds to is not known. The sample holds no much larger clone one base away, and base qualities are not on file.

On the study overall, not on this receptor specifically: How much clinical and demographic metadata was included differed by source and by participant, and the metadata was provided uncurated.

The germline V gene specifies SGHVS as CDR1 and FQNEAQ as CDR2. The CDR3, from cysteine to phenylalanine, totals 14 residues. Left in the record is the CDR3 DNA by itself, 42 bases read in frame from the first base. A distance of 11 bases separates the germline ends of V and J, which lose 2 bases and 4 bases respectively. Enrolling through a virtual design, the prospective study's participants ranged in age from about 18 to 89 years and lived across roughly 24 United States geographic areas. In the prospective study, participants were assigned to cohorts based on the clinical history participants reported in a screening survey and a study questionnaire. Exposed participants were defined as having been in contact with someone with a PCR-confirmed or clinician-diagnosed COVID-19 case within 2 weeks of study entry. In the prospective study, whole blood, serum and a nasopharyngeal or oropharyngeal swab were collected from each participant by mobile phlebotomists. Additional blood draws and questionnaires over an approximately two-month period could optionally be provided by prospective study participants. Prospective study blood samples were shipped either frozen or at room temperature before DNA extraction.

The rearranged chain carries TRBV7-8 and TRBJ1-1, with the D gene not clear enough to name. This sequence was found in a man aged 35 to 55 who had been exposed to COVID-19. Material for sequencing was PBMCs or T cells enriched from blood (not recorded which). The nucleotide sequence reads TGTGCCAGCAGCTTATCCGCCGGGGTCACTGAAGCTTTCTTT. Translated, it reads CASSLSAGVTEAFF. The full variable domain, with segments outside the CDR3 supplied by the reference TRBV7-8 and TRBJ1-1 proteins, appears as GAGVSQSPRYKVAKRGQDVALRCDPISGHVSLFWYQQALGQGPEFLTYFQNEAQLDKSGLPSDRFFAERPEGSVSTLKIQRTQQEDSAVYLCASSLSAGVTEAFFGQGTRLTVV.